Reported below is one T cell receptor (beta chain). Per the original methods: Cell counts per sample came from amplifying reference gene primers. Profiled with immunoSEQ multiplex PCR; TCRdb holds only in-frame clones, not every one. That table gives V, J and clone size, and the DNA gave D and trimming. Among 180,000 or so clones listed, roughly 84% were seen once. The CDR3 sequence is 15 residues long. V dropped 0 bases and J dropped 4; count of bases not matched to a gene: 6. CDR1 LNHNV and CDR2 YYDKDF come from the germline V gene (reference sequence). The data originate from a study of blood T cell repertoires in COVID-19.

This chain connects TRBV15 to TRBJ2-7; 7 nucleotides line up with TRBD1. This sequence originates from a woman in her 70s with COVID-19, enrolled during active disease. The sample comprised peripheral blood. CDR3 sequence: CATSRDIGQVYEQYF. DNA for the CDR3: TGTGCCACCAGCAGAGATATCGGACAGGTGTACGAGCAGTACTTC.